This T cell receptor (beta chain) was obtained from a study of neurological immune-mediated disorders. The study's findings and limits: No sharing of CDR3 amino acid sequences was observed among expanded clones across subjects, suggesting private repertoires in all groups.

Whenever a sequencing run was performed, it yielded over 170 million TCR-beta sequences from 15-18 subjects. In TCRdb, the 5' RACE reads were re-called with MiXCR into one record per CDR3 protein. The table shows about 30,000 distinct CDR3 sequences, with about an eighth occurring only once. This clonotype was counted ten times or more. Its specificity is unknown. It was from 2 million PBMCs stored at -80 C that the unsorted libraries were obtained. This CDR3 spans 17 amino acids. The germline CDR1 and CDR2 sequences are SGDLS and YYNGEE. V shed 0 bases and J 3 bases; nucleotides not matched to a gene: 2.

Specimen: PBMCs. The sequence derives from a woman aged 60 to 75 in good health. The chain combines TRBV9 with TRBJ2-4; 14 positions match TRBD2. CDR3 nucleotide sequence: TGTGCCAGCAGCGTAGGACTAGCGGGGGGGCTCAAAAACATTCAGTACTTC. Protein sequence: CASSVGLAGGLKNIQYF.